This T cell receptor (beta chain) was found in a study of cytomegalovirus exposure and HLA in healthy donors (dated by TCRdb to about 2017). Looking at the study overall: An earlier analysis of approximately 550 of the donors reported 250 to 300 Gb of sequence data and some 120 million unique TCR beta sequences from about 179 million T cells. An early release covering 500 to 750 HLA-typed donors comprised 250 to 350 gigabases of sequencing data and around 80 million unique TCR sequences. Among the approximately 420 genotyped donors, about 83% belonged to the genetic ancestry cluster associated with self-reported Caucasian donors. The aim of the study was to test whether cataloging public T cell receptors could identify signatures of past pathogen exposure. The T cell repertoires of 700 or so subjects were profiled by immunosequencing and related to cytomegalovirus serostatus. Besides the first cohort of under 700 subjects, a separate validation cohort made up of roughly 130 different subjects was used. To predict cytomegalovirus infection status, the study brought together high-throughput TCR immunosequencing, statistical association of individual TCRs with disease status, and machine learning. To study patterns of TCR occurrence, a later analysis re-analyzed previously published TCR beta repertoires from 600 to 750 donors and added high-resolution HLA genotyping. The later analysis used no new phenotypic data to find candidate immune exposures, relying instead on TCR beta sequences and their occurrence across donors. In an earlier analysis of around 540 of the donors, high-throughput TCR beta sequencing was used to judge whether each TCR beta V gene segment behaved as functional or pseudogenic. Donor age, sex, ethnicity and CMV serostatus were compiled together with the repertoire data. In a later genetic analysis, genome-wide SNP genotypes for about 60% of the 666 donors were used, and that subset was treated as a discovery cohort. Every discovery cohort repertoire had been produced on one sequencing platform. Both class I and class II loci were covered by HLA typing, at four-digit resolution. The number of donors typed differed by locus, with about 629-640 for A, B, C, DRB1 and DQB1, more than 500 for DQA1, some 570 for DPA1, and some 470 for DPB1. Several DR-DQ haplotypes were treated as single units for association and clustering because of strong linkage in the cohort. On average, roughly 250,000 unique TCR beta nucleotide sequences were sequenced per donor among a few hundred genotyped donors of the cohort, with 15% to 20% of those sequences being non-productive.

Here is what the overall study found, with its caveats: In a later analysis, most CMV-associated TCR beta chains were found to appear HLA-restricted, with HLA associations seemingly driven largely by CMV exposure. According to a later genetic analysis, donors in an Asian-associated ancestry cluster had fewer N-insertions in productive TCRs than the approximately 650-donor mean. In a later analysis, several top co-occurrence clusters were reported to appear linked to parvovirus B19, influenza, CMV and Epstein-Barr virus. A further reported finding was that TCR beta sequences accurately predicted the HLA-A and HLA-B alleles for most subjects in the first cohort. The classifier was reported to diagnose cytomegalovirus status with high specificity and sensitivity in both the original cohort and the validation cohort. Strong co-occurrence of HLA alleles, especially DR and DQ, made assigning TCR associations to individual alleles difficult. Because the 87-base-pair reads could not distinguish some IMGT-functional V segments, including TRBV6-2 and TRBV6-3, those segments were excluded. A cluster of highly shared sequence variants was judged likely to be a technical artifact of the sequencing pipeline. Compared with equally common non-associated chains, HLA-associated TCR beta chains in a later analysis were more clonally expanded and had lower generation probabilities. At a false discovery rate of 0.05, a later analysis linked 16,951 TCR beta sequences to specific HLA alleles. An earlier analysis of 450 to 750 of the donors showed that most TCR beta V segments appeared in productive rearrangements either about 90% or about 30% of the time, which broadly matched IMGT annotations. A few of the identified cytomegalovirus-associated TCR beta chains were confirmed in vitro to be specific for cytomegalovirus antigens. Correlated functional status among segregating V segments might reflect linkage disequilibrium, but an unknown experimental factor could not be ruled out. The earlier analysis of approximately 590 of the donors excluded roughly 17 rarely observed V segments, including chromosome 9 orphons, because counts were too low. In a later analysis, the rate of TCR association differed among HLA loci, with DRB1 alleles having the most associated TCRs and HLA-C alleles having the fewest. CMV serostatus was the only immune exposure information available for the cohort. Sequencing depth was assumed to be roughly uniform across donors in the presence/absence analyses, though that assumption may not hold. An association between a missense DCLRE1C variant and V-gene and J-gene trimming of TCR beta chains was found in a later genetic analysis and replicated in an independent cohort. This cohort had only TCR beta chains sequenced, and the lack of alpha or paired-chain data limited which features could be detected. Most TCR sequences were seen in very few donors, while some public TCRs were found in many individuals. A total of 150 to 200 TCR beta chains were listed by the study as associated with cytomegalovirus. HLA typing was unavailable for some donors at each locus, so association tests used only the typed subset. The authors suggested that the approach could potentially be extended to other disease states and immunological phenotypes.

The germline V gene provides CDR1 SGHTS and CDR2 YDEGEE. The CDR3 has 15 amino acids, counting the end cysteine and phenylalanine. Only the CDR3 portion is preserved as DNA: 45 bases, with reading frame beginning at the first base. The V end gives up 0 bases and the J end 6 bases, leaving 4 bases in the junction not matched to a gene. Libraries were made using the immunoSEQ multiplex PCR assay. The multiplex PCR relied on a mix of 60 forward primers for TCR Vbeta segments and 13 reverse primers for TCR Jbeta segments. The CDR3 region of rearranged TCR beta genes was amplified from genomic DNA by a multiplex PCR assay. Amplified TCR beta libraries were sequenced as 87-base-pair reads on the Illumina HiSeq System. The authors' pipeline ran thus. A later analysis counted 65 million to 90 million unique TCR beta chains across the 500 to 850 repertoires, and 9 million to 14 million of these chains were shared by at least two donors. Raw reads were error-corrected and collapsed into unique sequences with a nearest-neighbor algorithm that merged closely related sequences to remove PCR and sequencing errors. Alignment of CDR3 sequences to IMGT reference sequences was used to assign V, D and J gene segments. For a sequence to be retained, a match of at least six nucleotides to both a V gene segment and a J gene segment was required. A rearrangement was called productive if the CDR3 had no stop codons and remained in frame with V and J, and every other rearrangement was called non-productive. CDR3 was defined according to IMGT convention as the region running from the second conserved V-encoded cysteine to the conserved J-encoded phenylalanine. In an earlier analysis of around 540 of the donors, sequences lacking an unambiguous match to a single V gene segment were excluded. In an earlier analysis of about 590 of the donors, a V segment was called functional when productive rearrangements were above 56.7%, and segregating when the standard deviation between donors exceeded 5%. A statistical classification framework was developed to diagnose cytomegalovirus status using the catalog of TCR beta chain sequences. In a later analysis, V and J genes were assigned by comparing TCR nucleotide sequences against IMGT/GENE-DB human TR gene sequences. Using the TCRdist pipeline, a later analysis assigned CDR3 sequences along with most-parsimonious VDJ recombination scenarios. A later analysis defined each TCR beta chain by its CDR3 amino acid sequence plus V-gene family, and excluded reads lacking a unique V-gene family. A later analysis removed over 500 highly shared, low-generation-probability nucleotide sequences to deal with suspected cross-contamination and a sequencing artifact. In a later analysis, a clonal expansion index was calculated for each public chain from normalized within-repertoire ranks of inferred template counts. Generation probabilities in a later analysis came from a VDJ recombination model fitted to out-of-frame rearrangements, and those results were checked against IGoR. A later analysis scored TCR-TCR, TCR-HLA and TCR-CMV co-occurrence with hypergeometric tests, applying a repertoire-size bias correction to TCR pairs. To estimate false discovery rates, a later analysis permuted the HLA or CMV assignments 20 times. In a later analysis, co-occurring TCRs were grouped with DBSCAN, and TCRdist sequence similarity was added when clustering was performed within HLA-allele-positive subsets. Co-occurrence clustering excluded repertoires with fewer than 30,000 or more than 120,000 public chains, plus five with anomalous nucleotide sharing. The immuneACCESS repertoire file appears here via TCRdb, limited to in-frame rearrangements. These files lack a portion of the clones; in checked studies, under half of the deficit traces to unresolved V genes, and the cause of the others is not known. The V and J calls and clone size are taken from that table; D and trimming were inferred from the DNA. The sample contains 150,000 to 200,000 clones, 79% of them found a single time. 4.4% of the sample is in the top ten clones.

In total, just over 650 healthy bone marrow donors made up the cohort. All cohort members were sampled while nominally healthy, although unrecorded immune exposures were likely present. The donor was CMV seropositive and was included in the group of some 290 seropositive cohort members. A peripheral blood sample was provided by each donor, and peripheral blood mononuclear cells were used for TCR beta sequencing. Genomic DNA extraction from the blood cell samples was performed with the Qiagen DNeasy Blood Extraction Kit. With respect to this clone: What this receptor recognizes is not known. One base away there is no much larger clone; base qualities are not given.

This receptor was identified in a woman in her thirties in good health and CMV-seropositive. The sequenced sample was PBMCs. The chain was built from TRBV5-8 and TRBJ2-3, with TRBD2 matching 10 junction bases. The CDR3 has the sequence CASSLVLAGADTQYF. The bases are TGTGCCAGCAGCTTGGTTCTAGCGGGGGCTGATACGCAGTATTTT. The reference TRBV5-8 and TRBJ2-3 proteins fill in what lies around the CDR3, so the full variable domain reads EAGVTQSPTHLIKTRGQQATLRCSPISGHTSVYWYQQALGLGLQFLLWYDEGEERNRGNFPPRFSGRQFPNYSSELNVNALELEDSALYLCASSLVLAGADTQYFGPGTRLTVL.